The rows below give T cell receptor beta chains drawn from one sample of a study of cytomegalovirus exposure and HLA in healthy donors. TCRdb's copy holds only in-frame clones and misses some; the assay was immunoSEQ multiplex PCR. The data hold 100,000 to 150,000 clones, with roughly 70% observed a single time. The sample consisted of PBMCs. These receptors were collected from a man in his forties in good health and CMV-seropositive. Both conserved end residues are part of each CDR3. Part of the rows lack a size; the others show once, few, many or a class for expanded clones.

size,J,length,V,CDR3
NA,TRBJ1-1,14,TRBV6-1,CASTERGADTEAFF
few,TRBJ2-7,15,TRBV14,CASSPPTSGTYEQYF
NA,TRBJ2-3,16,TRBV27,CASSSYPTGGPNTQYF
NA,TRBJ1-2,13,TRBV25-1,CASSRQGNYGYTF
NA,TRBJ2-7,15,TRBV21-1,CASSRMGGARYEQYF
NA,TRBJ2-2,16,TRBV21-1,CASSKMGGRITGELFF
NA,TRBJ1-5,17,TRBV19,CASSIGYRTGGNQPQHF
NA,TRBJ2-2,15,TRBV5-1,CASSWGLRAAGELFF
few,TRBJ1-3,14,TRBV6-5,CASRPWDNGNTIYF
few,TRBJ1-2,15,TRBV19,CASSKGRGGFYGYTF
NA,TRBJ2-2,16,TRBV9,CASSPRTSGSSGELFF
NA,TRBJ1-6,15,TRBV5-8,CASSIGGAKNSPLHF
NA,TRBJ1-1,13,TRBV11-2,CASSLAGVGEAFF
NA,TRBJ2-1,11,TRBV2,CASRINNEQFF
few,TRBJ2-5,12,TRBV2,CASSVELARGYF
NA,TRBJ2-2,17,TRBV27,CASSGTSGGSYTGELFF
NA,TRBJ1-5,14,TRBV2,CASRGRTGGQPQHF
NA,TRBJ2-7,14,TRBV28,CASAGTGIQYEQYF
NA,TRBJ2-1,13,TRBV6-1,CAVKGLVWIEQFF
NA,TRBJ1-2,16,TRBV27,CASSLVSPPGSYGYTF
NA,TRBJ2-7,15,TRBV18,CASSPLGLVGTEQYF
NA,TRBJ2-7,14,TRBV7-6,CASSLRGGIHEQYF
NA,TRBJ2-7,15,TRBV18,CASSPPGGRASEQYF
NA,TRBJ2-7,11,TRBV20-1,CSARFLGVQYF
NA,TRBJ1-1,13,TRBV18,CASSRDRGRGAFF
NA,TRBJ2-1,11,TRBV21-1,CARPLRGEQFF
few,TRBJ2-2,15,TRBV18,CASSETAPSTGELFF
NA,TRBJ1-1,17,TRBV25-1,CASSERRVTTVVSEAFF
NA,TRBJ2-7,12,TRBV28,CASTGQPYEQYF
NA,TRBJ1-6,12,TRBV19,CASSYRNSPLHF
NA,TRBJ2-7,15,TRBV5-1,CASGSRGDPSYEQYF
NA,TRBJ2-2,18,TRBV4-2,CASSRNHRDRGRTGELFF
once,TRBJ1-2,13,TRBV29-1,CSVEARGIAGYTF
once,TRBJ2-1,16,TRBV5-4,CASTPRRGGGENEQFF
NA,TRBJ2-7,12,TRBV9,CASSVLAGEQYF
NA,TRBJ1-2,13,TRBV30,CAWSAEVMGGYTF
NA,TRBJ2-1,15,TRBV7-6,CAGGAGAGGYNEQFF
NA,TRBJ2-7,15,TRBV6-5,CASSYLGQRVYEQYF
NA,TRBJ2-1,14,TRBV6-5,CASSYSPGRGEQFF
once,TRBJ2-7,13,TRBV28,CASSSRTSVEQYF
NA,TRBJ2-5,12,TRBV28,CASSLFGETQYF
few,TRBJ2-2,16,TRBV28,CASSPLTRANTGELFF
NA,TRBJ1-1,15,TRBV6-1,CASSEGTGGGTEAFF